This T cell receptor (beta chain) originates from a study of blood T cell repertoires in COVID-19. Overall study context: Researchers got acute and convalescent COVID-19 samples from the United States, Italy and Spain. T cells, B-cell-depleted T cells, or PBMCs provided the cDNA or gDNA that served as material.

The CDR3 is 18 amino acids. Looked up from germline, CDR1 is MDHEN and CDR2 is SYDVKM. Trimming removed 6 bases from V and 0 bases from J, with 21 bases in between. The protocol was immunoSEQ multiplex PCR, while the TCRdb copy is restricted to in-frame clones and leaves out a portion. This table holds approximately 60,000 clones, approximately 93% found once. Material: peripheral blood. This receptor was taken from a man in his sixties or seventies with active COVID-19. This sequence joins TRBV28 and TRBJ1-5; TRBD1 might be the D (6 bases). The CDR3 DNA reads as TGTGCCAGCAGCCAAATTTCACAGGGAGTCCATAGCAATCAGCCCCAGCATTTT. Its protein is CASSQISQGVHSNQPQHF.